Sequencing of this T cell receptor beta chain was carried out in a study of T cells after yellow fever vaccination. Whole-study results and caveats: Among all clonotypes, a small share was observed in both CD4 and CD8 compartments. A weaker secondary response peaked on day 5, the primary on day 15.

The CDR3 contains 14 residues. The germline CDR1 and CDR2 sequences are DFQATT and SNEGSKA (reference sequence). Unmatched junction bases numbered 6, after V lost 2 bases and J lost 3 bases. One entry per CDR3 protein results from TCRdb running MiXCR on the 5' RACE reads. The sample has under 700,000 distinct CDR3 sequences, roughly 17% seen once. In its sample, this clonotype was seen a few times. What it binds is not known. The sequence was collected from a young man who received the YFV17D yellow fever vaccine. The sample here was PBMCs, taken 5 days after the first yellow fever vaccination. V gene TRBV20-1 combines with J gene TRBJ2-7, with 8 bases lining up with TRBD1. CDR3 DNA: TGCAGTGCTAGAAAGGACAGGGTATTCTACGAGCAGTACGTC. Encoded protein: CSARKDRVFYEQYV.